One sample yielded the 24 T cell receptor beta chains listed below, sequenced in a study of early T cells in non-severe SARS-CoV-2 infection. TCRdb re-derived calls from the 5' RACE reads in MiXCR, one entry per CDR3 protein. Altogether approximately 83,000 distinct CDR3 sequences are present, over 12% being singletons, with the ten largest covering 3%. The sequenced sample was whole blood. These receptors were taken from an adult who was a healthcare worker with PCR-confirmed SARS-CoV-2 infection or an uninfected control (not recorded which).

The J gene is TRBJ1-1, the V gene TRBV20-1; D perhaps matches TRBD1 (5 bases). Trimming shortened V by 5 bases and J by 3 bases, and 19 bases separated the two germline ends. The CDR3 runs 15 residues. Germline V CDR1 and CDR2: DFQATT, SNEGSKA (reference sequence). The DNA for the CDR3 is TGCAGTGCTCACAACTTGGACATGGCGGACACTGAAGCTTTCTTT. Its protein product is CSAHNLDMADTEAFF.

This clonotype has ten or more counts. This chain uses TRBV3-1 with TRBJ1-6, with D uncertain. The CDR3 runs 14 residues. The germline V gene has CDR1 LGHDT and CDR2 YNNKEL (reference sequence). The V and J ends lost 6 bases and 7 bases respectively, with 13 bases between them. This CDR3 reads CASRPGSINSPLHF. CDR3 DNA sequence: TGTGCCAGCAGACCAGGCTCAATAAATTCACCCCTCCACTTT.

This clonotype appeared a few times. The rearrangement uses TRBV20-1 and TRBJ2-7; D assignment may be TRBD1 or TRBD2 (5 bases each). Deletions cut 3 bases from V and 2 bases from J, with 14 bases between. Germline V gives CDR1 DFQATT, CDR2 SNEGSKA (reference sequence). There are 14 residues in the CDR3. CDR3 sequence: CSASEGSQPYEQYF. The CDR3 DNA reads TGCAGTGCTAGCGAGGGGAGCCAACCCTACGAGCAGTACTTC.

This sequence joins TRBV5-6 and TRBJ2-3, with 10 nucleotides matching TRBD2. The length of the CDR3 is 16 residues. The V gene end was trimmed by 2 bases and the J gene end by 2 bases; junction bases not matched to a gene: 5. Per germline, CDR1 SGHDT and CDR2 YYEEEE. The CDR3 nucleotides are TGTGCCAGCAGCTTAGGAGCGGGGGGGTACACAGATACGCAGTATTTT. Protein: CASSLGAGGYTDTQYF.

In its sample, this clonotype was seen a few times. The chain joins TRBV5-1 to TRBJ2-5, with D tentatively TRBD2 (5 bases). Germline CDR1 SGHRS, CDR2 YFSETQ. The CDR3 spans 15 residues. V lost 4 bases and J lost 1, with 14 bases in between. The CDR3 is CASSIQLGTQETQYF. The CDR3 nucleotides read TGCGCCAGCAGCATCCAACTAGGAACCCAAGAGACCCAGTACTTC.

J is TRBJ2-7 and V is TRBV18, with 15 nucleotides matching TRBD2. The junction had 5 bases not matched to a gene; V was cut back by 5 bases and J by 9 bases. Germline values: CDR1 KGHSH, CDR2 LQKENI. This CDR3 is 14 amino acids long. This chain's CDR3 is CASSGGTSGRWQYF. CDR3 nucleotides: TGTGCCAGCTCAGGAGGGACTAGCGGGAGGTGGCAGTACTTC.

This clonotype was counted between two and nine times. The chain uses TRBV7-3 and TRBJ2-2; D not certain. This CDR3 is built from 13 residues. CDR1 and CDR2 (germline): SGHTA, FQGTGA. V was clipped by 1 base and J by 1 base, with 1 base between them. In DNA form, the CDR3 reads TGTGCCAGCAGCTTAAGGAACACCGGGGAGCTGTTTTTT. Its translation is CASSLRNTGELFF.

The chain employs TRBV9 and TRBJ1-4; no reliable D call. Trimming stripped 0 bases from V and 2 bases from J, with 5 bases between. This CDR3 spans 14 amino acids. CDR1 SGDLS and CDR2 YYNGEE come from the germline V gene. DNA for the CDR3: TGTGCCAGCAGCGTAGGCACTACTAATGAAAAACTGTTTTTT. It is translated as CASSVGTTNEKLFF.

This clonotype has only a few counts. The CDR3 DNA is TGTGCCAGCAGAGGGACAGGGAGACTCTACGAGCAGTACTTC. Translation: CASRGTGRLYEQYF. The rearrangement joins TRBV2 to TRBJ2-7, with TRBD1 matching 9 bases. This CDR3 is built from 14 residues. V dropped 6 bases and J dropped 3; count of bases not matched to a gene: 6. Germline CDR1 is SNHLY and CDR2 is FYNNEI.

V is TRBV29-1 and J is TRBJ2-3; D not certain. Germline-derived CDR1 and CDR2 are SQVTM and ANQGSEA. V gave up 5 bases and J gave up 0 bases, with 12 bases separating them. This CDR3 region has 14 residues. CDR3 bases: TGCAGCGTTCTGAAGAGACGGAGCACAGATACGCAGTATTTT. Translated, it gives CSVLKRRSTDTQYF.

The chain has TRBV2 and TRBJ1-4; D is unresolved. CDR3 length equals 15 residues. V was clipped by 8 bases and J by 3 bases, with 16 bases between them. CDR1 SNHLY and CDR2 FYNNEI come from the germline V gene. The CDR3 nucleotides read TGTGCCAGCGCGAAGGGCAGAGTTTCTAATGAAAAACTGTTTTTT. This sequence encodes CASAKGRVSNEKLFF.

This clonotype turned up a few times. The chain combines TRBV5-1 with TRBJ2-7; a weak D match, TRBD1 (6 bases). Germline CDR1 is SGHRS and CDR2 is YFSETQ. The CDR3 has 16 amino acids. V lost 0 bases to trimming and J lost 0 bases, with 13 bases between them. The CDR3 protein is CASSLDLTGSSYEQYF. CDR3 DNA sequence: TGCGCCAGCAGCTTGGACTTGACAGGTAGCTCCTACGAGCAGTACTTC.

This clonotype has ten or more counts. This chain joins TRBV27 and TRBJ2-1, with 11 positions matching TRBD2. With 4 bases clipped from V and 2 bases from J, the junction kept 4 bases outside the gene matches. Germline V gene sequence: CDR1 MNHEY, CDR2 SMNVEV (reference sequence). The CDR3 consists of 16 residues. CDR3 in DNA: TGTGCCAGCAGTTCACGACTAGCGGGGACCTACAATGAGCAGTTCTTC. This translates into CASSSRLAGTYNEQFF.

This clonotype was counted only a few times. V and J are TRBV12-3 or TRBV12-4 and TRBJ2-6; D is unresolved. The CDR3 length is 17 residues. Trimming cost V 3 bases and J 1 base, with 13 bases left between them. The CDR3 DNA sequence: TGTGCCAGCAGTTTCGAGGCCTCCGCTTCTGGGGCCAACGTCCTGACTTTC. It translates to CASSFEASASGANVLTF.

This clonotype was detected only once. This may come from a read error, since a much larger clone is one base off. The V gene is TRBV5-1, the J gene TRBJ1-2; 9 bases map to TRBD1. The CDR3 extends over 14 amino acids. Germline V gene data show CDR1 as SGHRS and CDR2 as YFSETQ. CDR3 in DNA: TGCGCCATCAGCTTACAGGGGGCCGACTATGGCTACACCTTC. This gives the protein CAISLQGADYGYTF.

The sample holds a few counts of this clonotype. CDR3 in DNA: TGTGCCAGCAGCGATACGTGGGGGCCGAACACCGGGGAGCTGTTTTTT. As protein: CASSDTWGPNTGELFF. V and J are TRBV7-3 and TRBJ2-2; possibly TRBD1 for D (6 bases). The CDR3 is 16 residues long. The V and J ends lost 5 bases and 0 bases respectively, with 13 bases between them. Germline V gene lookup returns CDR1 SGHTA and CDR2 FQGTGA. The full variable domain, completed using reference TRBV7-3 and TRBJ2-2, is GAGVSQTPSNKVTEKGKYVELRCDPISGHTALYWYRQSLGQGPEFLIYFQGTGAADDSGLPNDRFFAVRPEGSVSTLKIQRTERGDSAVYLCASSDTWGPNTGELFFGEGSRLTVL.

The rearrangement joins TRBV11-2 to TRBJ2-1; 11 nucleotides line up with TRBD2. CDR1 SGHAT and CDR2 FQNNGV come from the germline V gene. The CDR3 length is 14 residues. Trimming at V came to 1 base and at J to 9 bases, leaving 2 bases not matched to a gene. For the CDR3, the DNA is TGTGCCAGCAGCTTAGCTCTAGCGGGAGGTGAGCAGTTCTTC. Protein product: CASSLALAGGEQFF.

This clonotype has only a few counts. J is TRBJ2-7 and V is TRBV7-9; the D is unclear. Looked up from germline, CDR1 is SEHNR and CDR2 is FQNEAQ (reference sequence). The length of the CDR3 is 12 residues. Trimming pared 1 base from V and 2 bases from J, leaving 3 bases between. Written as DNA, the CDR3 is TGTGCCAGCAGCTTAGAGACCTACGAGCAGTACTTC. Its protein is CASSLETYEQYF.

This clonotype was observed a handful of times. The CDR3 spells CATPGSGLTYEQYF. In DNA, the CDR3 is TGTGCCACGCCGGGTAGCGGATTGACCTACGAGCAGTACTTC. The chain is built from TRBV24-1 and TRBJ2-7; possible D gene TRBD2, 6 bases. The CDR3 extends over 14 amino acids. V was trimmed by 10 bases and J by 2 bases, leaving 17 bases between them. Germline-derived CDR1 and CDR2 are KGHDR and SFDVKD.

This clonotype was seen more than once but under ten times. V and J are TRBV6-5 and TRBJ2-7, with D maybe TRBD1 (5 bases). The CDR3 covers 16 residues. The germline V gene has CDR1 MNHEY and CDR2 SVGAGI. The ends were cut back, 5 bases at V and 1 base at J, with 18 bases in the middle. This CDR3 reads CASSTLGVPLSYEQYF. The CDR3 nucleotides read TGTGCCAGCAGTACCTTAGGGGTACCTTTATCCTACGAGCAGTACTTC.

In this sample, this clonotype turned up many times. The rearrangement uses TRBV7-6 and TRBJ2-1; possibly TRBD1 for D (6 bases). There are 15 residues in the CDR3. With 5 bases removed from V and 3 bases from J, the gap between germline ends came to 14 bases. CDR1 and CDR2 from the germline V gene are SGHVS and FNYEAQ. The CDR3 here is CASSDRDTDYNEQFF. The CDR3 DNA reads as TGTGCCAGCAGCGACCGGGACACCGACTACAATGAGCAGTTCTTC.

This clonotype was recorded many times. This chain uses TRBV21-1 with TRBJ1-2; the table's D call TRBD1 went unverified against the DNA. TRBV21-1 is given as a pseudogene. The CDR3 contains 13 residues. This CDR3 reads CASSKRDGQGYTF. CDR3 bases: TGTGCCAGCAGCAAAAGGGACGGACAGGGCTACACCTTC.

Notes on this clonotype: Germline and junction disagree at one end, which may indicate a read error. V is TRBV5-1 and J is TRBJ1-6; weak D call: TRBD1 (6 bases). The CDR3 spans 14 residues. Looked up from germline, CDR1 is SGHRS and CDR2 is YFSETQ. CDR3 residues: CVSRGHSYNSPLHF. The CDR3 coding sequence is TGCGTCAGCAGGGGACACTCGTATAATTCACCCCTCCACTTT.

This clonotype has more than one count but fewer than ten. The chain carries TRBV6-2 or TRBV6-3 and TRBJ2-7, with D perhaps given as TRBD1 or TRBD2 (5 bases each). Germline V lookup: CDR1 MNHEY, CDR2 SVGEGT. V gave up 0 bases and J gave up 2 bases, with 17 bases separating them. The CDR3 has 17 residues. The CDR3, as DNA: TGTGCCAGCAGTTACTCGTTAGCCGGGGCGGACACCTACGAGCAGTACTTC. Translation: CASSYSLAGADTYEQYF.